The sequence of this T cell receptor (beta chain) was determined in a study of cytomegalovirus exposure and HLA in healthy donors. 13 Jbeta primers and 60 Vbeta primers were used for the PCR. TCRdb keeps only in-frame clones here, not all; method: immunoSEQ multiplex PCR. The data show about 100,000 clones, roughly 80% seen once. V shed 4 bases, J shed 2 bases, and the junction held 6 bases outside the gene matches. The CDR3 loop spans 16 amino acids. CDR1 is KGHSH, CDR2 LQKENI, per germline. The study, taken as a whole, reports: In a later analysis, around 18,000 TCR beta sequences were associated with HLA alleles at 0.05 false discovery rate. Rarity marked most TCR sequences, yet some public TCRs occurred in many donors. Most subjects had HLA-A and HLA-B alleles reportedly predicted accurately by TCR beta sequences.

This clone appeared once. The antigen is not known. This sequence was found in a man in his forties in good health and CMV-seronegative. The chain combines TRBV18 with TRBJ2-3; 10 bases map to TRBD2. Sequencing was carried out using PBMCs. This CDR3 reads CASSQPSGRFTDTQYF. CDR3 sequence (DNA): TGTGCCAGCTCACAGCCTAGCGGGAGATTCACAGATACGCAGTATTTT.